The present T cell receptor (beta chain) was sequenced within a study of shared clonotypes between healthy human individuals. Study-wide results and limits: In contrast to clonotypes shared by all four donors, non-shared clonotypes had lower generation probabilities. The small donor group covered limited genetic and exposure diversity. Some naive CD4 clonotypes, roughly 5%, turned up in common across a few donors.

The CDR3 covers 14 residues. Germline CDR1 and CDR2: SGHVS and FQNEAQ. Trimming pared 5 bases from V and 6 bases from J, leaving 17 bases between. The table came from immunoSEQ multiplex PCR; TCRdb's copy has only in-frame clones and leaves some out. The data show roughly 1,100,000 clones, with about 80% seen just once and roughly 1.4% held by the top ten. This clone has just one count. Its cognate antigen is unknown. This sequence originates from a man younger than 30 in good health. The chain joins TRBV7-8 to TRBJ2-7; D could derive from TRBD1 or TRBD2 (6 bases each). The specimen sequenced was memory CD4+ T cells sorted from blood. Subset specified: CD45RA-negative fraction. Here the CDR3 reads CASSGTGAEGEQYF. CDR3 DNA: TGTGCCAGCAGCGGGACGGGGGCGGAAGGCGAGCAGTACTTC.